This T cell receptor beta chain derives from a study of radiotherapy plus CTLA-4 blockade in lung cancer. This clone was seen more than once but under ten times. Focal radiation and CTLA-4 blockade (ipilimumab) were tested in chemo-refractory metastatic non-small-cell lung cancer patients. CDR3 length: 15 residues. Trimming cost V 3 bases and J 0 bases, with 8 bases left between them. Looked up from germline, CDR1 is ENHRY and CDR2 is SYGVKD. This table comes from immunoSEQ multiplex PCR, and its TCRdb copy is limited to in-frame clones, with some not included. The sample has 75,000 to 80,000 clones; 70% to 90% are singletons.

The material was peripheral blood, obtained from a patient treated with radiotherapy plus ipilimumab. The gene calls are TRBV10-3 and TRBJ2-2, with D perhaps being TRBD1 or TRBD2 (6 bases each). The sequence was collected from a human donor with non-small cell lung cancer who had stable disease on radiotherapy plus ipilimumab. The CDR3: CAISERGANTGELFF. Written as DNA, the CDR3 is TGTGCCATCAGTGAAAGGGGGGCGAACACCGGGGAGCTGTTTTTT.